This TCR beta chain appears in the sequencing data of a study of cytomegalovirus exposure and HLA in healthy donors. Study outcomes and limitations: When analyzed later, the rates of TCR association showed variation by HLA locus, with DRB1 the most and HLA-C the fewest.

Germline V gives CDR1 SGDLS, CDR2 YYNGEE. Unmatched junction bases numbered 4, after V lost 3 bases and J lost 3 bases. The CDR3 sequence is 14 residues long. Despite likely unrecorded immune exposures, the donors were nominally healthy at the time of sampling. As to this clone: What it binds is not known. Distinct nucleotide sequences in the sample also encode this CDR3.

60 Vbeta and 13 Jbeta primers were used in PCR. Original processing notes: There were around 80 million unique TCR beta chains by a later count, and around 10 million of them were shared. Clones were sequenced by immunoSEQ multiplex PCR, and TCRdb holds only the in-frame ones, with some missing. The D gene and trimming were derived from the DNA, and the V and J assignments and clone size from that table. This sample has approximately 140,000 clones, with more than 70% found just once. The source is a man aged 40-49 years in good health and CMV-seronegative. The sample taken for sequencing was PBMCs. V usage is TRBV9 and J usage is TRBJ1-1; 8 positions match TRBD1. The DNA for the CDR3 is TGTGCCAGCAGCGCCGGACAGGGTCACACTGAAGCTTTCTTT. Its protein product is CASSAGQGHTEAFF.